A single sample is the source of the 28 T cell receptor beta chains below, sequenced in a study of beta chain features in type 1 diabetes. Expressed TCRB transcripts were sequenced because the entire RNA isolate underwent reverse transcription. Sequencing used immunoSEQ multiplex PCR; TCRdb keeps in-frame clones, though not all of them. The top ten hold roughly 0.44% of the sample, which has fewer than 400,000 clones, roughly 8% seen once. Source material: central memory CD4+ T cells from blood. These receptors were collected from a woman aged 18-35 years in good health.

This clone was recorded a few times. CDR3 sequence reads: CASSFLAGYGYTF. CDR3 in DNA: TGTGCCAGCAGCTTCCTGGCGGGCTATGGCTACACCTTC. The chain couples TRBV7-3 to TRBJ1-2; D uncertain. Germline V gene lookup returns CDR1 SGHTA and CDR2 FQGTGA. The V end was cut by 3 bases, the J end by 4 bases, with 9 bases between. The CDR3 extends over 13 amino acids.

This clone was seen at least ten times. The J gene is TRBJ2-6, the V gene TRBV18, with D perhaps given as TRBD1 or TRBD2 (5 bases each). V gave up 3 bases and J gave up 13 bases, with 16 bases separating them. CDR3 length: 14 amino acids. The germline gives CDR1 KGHSH, CDR2 LQKENI. The CDR3 nucleotides are TGTGCCAGCTCACCGGACACCGGGGTTGGGGTCCTGACTTTC. It specifies CASSPDTGVGVLTF.

The chain combines TRBV4-3 with TRBJ2-1; D might be TRBD1 or TRBD2, each matching 5 bases. The CDR3 is 15 amino acids. Germline V gene data show CDR1 as LGHNA and CDR2 as YSLEER. The V gene lost 0 bases and the J gene lost 12 bases, with 18 bases spanning the gap. The CDR3 DNA reads TGCGCCAGCAGCCAAGAACGGGACGCCCGGTGGGGGCAGTTCTTC. Protein product: CASSQERDARWGQFF.

Regarding this clone: A much larger clone lies a single base off, so this may be a read error. This sequence joins TRBV2 and TRBJ2-7, with D unclear. The CDR3 length is 11 residues. CDR1 is SNHLY and CDR2 is FYNNEI in the germline V gene. Trimming shortened V by 6 bases and J by 2 bases, and 5 bases separated the two germline ends. The CDR3 DNA reads as TGTGCCAGCAGCCGGACCTACGAGCAGTACTTC. Residues: CASSRTYEQYF.

This clone has only a few counts. J is TRBJ1-1 and V is TRBV5-1; 9 bases align to TRBD1. The junction had 3 bases not matched to a gene; V was cut back by 4 bases and J by 2 bases. The CDR3 contains 14 residues. Germline V gene data show CDR1 as SGHRS and CDR2 as YFSETQ. The CDR3 region is CASSRQGGNTEAFF. The DNA for the CDR3 is TGCGCCAGCAGCAGACAGGGGGGAAACACTGAAGCTTTCTTT.

This clone has more than one count but fewer than ten. The V call is TRBV28, the J call TRBJ2-4; possibly TRBD1 or TRBD2 for D (5 bases each). Germline V gives CDR1 MDHEN, CDR2 SYDVKM. The CDR3 consists of 13 residues. V lost 5 bases, J lost 5 bases, and 10 bases lay in between. Written as DNA, the CDR3 is TGTGCCAGCAGTCCACCGGGACAAAACATTCAGTACTTC. It yields the protein CASSPPGQNIQYF.

Many counts were recorded for this clone. The rearrangement links TRBV7-9 to TRBJ2-7, with D unresolved. Germline CDR1 SEHNR, CDR2 FQNEAQ (reference sequence). The CDR3 has 14 amino acids. Trimming shortened V by 3 bases and J by 0 bases, and 9 bases separated the two germline ends. CDR3 coding DNA: TGTGCCAGCAGCTTGGATGGGTACTCCTACGAGCAGTACTTC. This translates into CASSLDGYSYEQYF.

V gene TRBV6-1 combines with J gene TRBJ2-1; no clear D gene. This CDR3 has 15 amino acids. The germline CDR1 and CDR2 sequences are MNHNS and SASEGT. V lost 3 bases, J lost 2 bases, and 11 bases lay in between. The CDR3 is CASSELGMPYNEQFF. Here the CDR3 DNA reads TGTGCCAGCAGTGAGTTAGGAATGCCCTACAATGAGCAGTTCTTC.

V is TRBV4-3 and J is TRBJ2-7; 12 nucleotides line up with TRBD1. V dropped 3 bases and J dropped 3; count of bases not matched to a gene: 6. Per the germline V gene, CDR1 is LGHNA and CDR2 is YSLEER. This CDR3 is built from 16 residues. The CDR3, as DNA: TGCGCCAGCAGCCAGGATGGGACAGGGGGCTTCTACGAGCAGTACTTC. Translating it yields CASSQDGTGGFYEQYF.

The sample holds many counts of this clone. The rearrangement joins TRBV18 to TRBJ2-1, with TRBD1 identical over 7 bases. The V gene end was trimmed by 5 bases and the J gene end by 3 bases; junction bases not matched to a gene: 4. The CDR3 extends over 14 amino acids. CDR1 and CDR2 (germline): KGHSH, LQKENI. Here the CDR3 DNA reads TGTGCCAGCTCATGGGACAGACTCTACAATGAGCAGTTCTTC. Translating it yields CASSWDRLYNEQFF.

This clone was counted ten times or more. The V gene is TRBV9, the J gene TRBJ2-1; 13 nucleotides agree with TRBD2. Germline CDR1 SGDLS, CDR2 YYNGEE. The V gene end was trimmed by 1 base and the J gene end by 7 bases; junction bases not matched to a gene: 2. The CDR3 totals 15 residues. Here the CDR3 reads CASSVLLAGGNEQFF. The CDR3 DNA follows: TGTGCCAGCAGCGTATTACTAGCGGGAGGGAATGAGCAGTTCTTC.

This clone was found a few times. The chain uses TRBV7-2 and TRBJ2-5; D is uncertain. Germline lookup yields CDR1 SGHTA and CDR2 FQGNSA. This CDR3 is 14 amino acids long. The V and J ends lost 3 bases and 4 bases respectively, with 12 bases between them. The CDR3 sequence is CASSLKRGGETQYF. Here the CDR3 DNA reads TGTGCCAGCAGCTTGAAGCGCGGCGGAGAGACCCAGTACTTC.

In this sample, this clone turned up many times. This rearrangement joins TRBV28 to TRBJ2-6; the match to TRBD1 covers 8 bases. This CDR3 contains 18 residues. With V trimmed by 6 bases and J by 1 base, 11 bases remained unmatched. Germline V gives CDR1 MDHEN, CDR2 SYDVKM. CDR3 protein: CASRGPTGVRSGANVLTF. Here the CDR3 DNA reads TGTGCCAGCAGGGGGCCGACAGGGGTGAGATCTGGGGCCAACGTCCTGACTTTC.

This chain links TRBV5-4 with TRBJ2-7, with 11 bases lining up with TRBD2. CDR3 length equals 15 residues. J was trimmed by 7 bases and V by 6 bases; bases with no gene match: 12. CDR1 is SGHNT, CDR2 YYREEE, per germline (reference sequence). The CDR3 is CASNPNGGLAGEQYF. The CDR3, as DNA: TGTGCCAGCAACCCTAATGGCGGACTAGCGGGTGAGCAGTACTTC.

This clone has a handful of counts. The rearrangement links TRBV15 to TRBJ1-5; D is unclear. The CDR3 loop spans 15 amino acids. Per the germline V gene, CDR1 is LNHNV and CDR2 is YYDKDF (reference sequence). The V end was cut by 0 bases, the J end by 2 bases, with 8 bases between. The CDR3 DNA reads TGTGCCACCAGCAGAGATCCGGGCCGCAATCAGCCCCAGCATTTT. Protein sequence: CATSRDPGRNQPQHF.

This clone was observed many times. V is TRBV11-2 and J is TRBJ1-4; D may be TRBD1 (5 bases). The CDR3 has 16 residues. CDR1 SGHAT and CDR2 FQNNGV come from the germline V gene. Trimming cost V 6 bases and J 5 bases, with 19 bases left between them. The CDR3 region has the DNA TGTGCCAGCAGTAAAATCGGGGACCGGCCGAATGAAAAACTGTTTTTT. Protein: CASSKIGDRPNEKLFF.

This clone was found many times. The gene calls are TRBV27 and TRBJ2-7, with 9 bases matching TRBD1. Germline trimming cut 5 bases from V and 7 bases from J; bases unmatched to any gene: 3. Germline V gives CDR1 MNHEY, CDR2 SMNVEV (reference sequence). The CDR3 has 12 amino acids. In DNA, the CDR3 is TGTGCCAGCAGTGGACAGGGGATGGAGCAGTACTTC. Its protein is CASSGQGMEQYF.

Comments on this clone: Being one base from a much bigger clone, this may be a read error. The chain links TRBV7-3 to TRBJ1-1; D is unresolved. This CDR3 spans 13 amino acids. Per the germline V gene, CDR1 is SGHTA and CDR2 is FQGTGA. V was pared by 1 base and J by 1 base, with 4 bases between. CDR3 loop: CASSLMPNTEAFF. CDR3 nucleotide sequence: TGTGCCAGCAGCTTAATGCCGAACACTGAAGCTTTCTTT.

This clone was seen more than once but under ten times. The CDR3 nucleotides read TGTGCCAGCAGCGTAGATTGGGACTTCCCTCGGGGTGAGCAGTTCTTC. This translates into CASSVDWDFPRGEQFF. The V and J genes are TRBV9 and TRBJ2-1; possible D gene TRBD2, 6 bases. The V gene's germline CDR1 is SGDLS and CDR2 YYNGEE. The CDR3 spans 16 residues. V shed 0 bases and J shed 9 bases, with 19 bases lying between them.

This clone was recorded a few times. V is TRBV19 and J is TRBJ2-3; D uncertain. Trimming removed 6 bases at V and 0 bases at J, with 4 bases between. CDR1 and CDR2 from the germline V gene are LNHDA and SQIVND (reference sequence). The CDR3 runs 12 residues. The CDR3 nucleotides read TGTGCCAGTAGCGATAGCACAGATACGCAGTATTTT. This encodes CASSDSTDTQYF.

On this clone itself: This probably arose from a read error, given a far larger clone one base away. The genes are TRBV4-3 and TRBJ2-7; tentatively, D is TRBD1 or TRBD2 (5 bases each). This CDR3 has 14 amino acids. The germline gives CDR1 LGHNA, CDR2 YSLEER. The germline V and J ends were trimmed by 0 bases and 3 bases, with 9 bases remaining between them. The CDR3 bases are TGCGCCAGCAGCCAAGATCGGGGCGGCTACGAGCAGTACTTC. It is translated as CASSQDRGGYEQYF.

This clone was seen more than once but under ten times. The chain joins TRBV7-2 to TRBJ2-3; 11 bases match TRBD2. V lost 3 bases to trimming and J lost 4 bases; unmatched junction nucleotides: 12. CDR1 and CDR2 (germline): SGHTA, FQGNSA. This CDR3 has 18 residues. CDR3 residues: CASSLKRLAGIGADTQYF. CDR3 coding DNA: TGTGCCAGCAGCTTGAAGAGACTAGCGGGAATAGGTGCAGATACGCAGTATTTT.

This chain joins TRBV21-1 and TRBJ2-1; no DNA check was done on the table's D call, TRBD2. TRBV21-1 is termed a pseudogene. This CDR3 spans 14 amino acids. The CDR3 region has the DNA TGTGCCAGCACCCCTAGCGGGGGGAGAAATGAGCAGTTCTTC. Encoded protein: CASTPSGGRNEQFF.

This CDR3 is CASSLGRENTGELFF. The CDR3 DNA follows: TGCGCCAGCAGCTTGGGCAGGGAGAACACCGGGGAGCTGTTTTTT. V is TRBV5-1 and J is TRBJ2-2; D possibly corresponds to TRBD1 (5 bases). V was cut by 0 bases and J by 1 base, with 7 bases left in between. Germline V gives CDR1 SGHRS, CDR2 YFSETQ. The CDR3 extends over 15 amino acids.

The chain couples TRBV7-8 to TRBJ2-7; D is perhaps TRBD2 (5 bases). The germline V gene encodes CDR1 SGHVS and CDR2 FQNEAQ. Trimming removed 5 bases at V and 4 bases at J, with 12 bases between. CDR3 size: 13 residues. The CDR3 sequence is CASSRGPEYEQYF. CDR3 nucleotides: TGTGCCAGCAGCCGGGGTCCTGAATACGAGCAGTACTTC.

This clone has more than one count but fewer than ten. The CDR3 bases are TGTGCCAGCTCAGGAGGGGGGAGAACTGAAGCTTTCTTT. This gives the protein CASSGGGRTEAFF. V usage is TRBV18 and J usage is TRBJ1-1; possibly TRBD1 for D (6 bases). Looked up from germline, CDR1 is KGHSH and CDR2 is LQKENI. Trimming stripped 5 bases from V and 5 bases from J, with 12 bases between. The CDR3 is 13 residues long. Complete variable domain (other parts from reference TRBV18 and TRBJ1-1): NAGVMQNPRHLVRRRGQEARLRCSPMKGHSHVYWYRQLPEEGLKFMVYLQKENIIDESGMPKERFSAEFPKEGPSILRIQQVVRGDSAAYFCASSGGGRTEAFFGQGTRLTVV.

The genes are TRBV29-1 and TRBJ1-3; 9 nucleotides agree with TRBD1. Looked up from germline, CDR1 is SQVTM and CDR2 is ANQGSEA. V trimming: 7 bases; J trimming: 4 bases; junction bases outside the gene matches: 5. The CDR3 runs 13 residues. The CDR3, as DNA: TGCAGCGCATGGGACAGGGTGGGAAACACCATATATTTT. Translated, it gives CSAWDRVGNTIYF.

The V and J genes are TRBV28 and TRBJ2-2, with D possibly matching TRBD1 (5 bases). Germline V gene lookup returns CDR1 MDHEN and CDR2 SYDVKM. This CDR3 region has 13 residues. The ends were cut back, 3 bases at V and 6 bases at J, with 8 bases in the middle. CDR3 amino acids: CASSFSGSGELFF. Here the CDR3 DNA reads TGTGCCAGCAGTTTTTCAGGGTCCGGGGAGCTGTTTTTT.